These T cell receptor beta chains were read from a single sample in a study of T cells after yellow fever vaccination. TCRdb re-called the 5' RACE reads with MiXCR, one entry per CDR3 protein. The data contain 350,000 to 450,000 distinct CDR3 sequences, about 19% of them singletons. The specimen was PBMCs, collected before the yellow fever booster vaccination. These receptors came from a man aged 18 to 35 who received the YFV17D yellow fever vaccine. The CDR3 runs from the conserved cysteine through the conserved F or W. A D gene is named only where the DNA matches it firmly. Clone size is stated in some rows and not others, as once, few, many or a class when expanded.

CDR3aa: CASSLSGRADTQYF
CDR3nt: TGTGCCAGCAGCTTATCCGGCAGGGCCGACACCCAGTACTTC
abundance: few
j_gene: TRBJ2-5
d_gene: NA
v_gene: TRBV7-6

CDR3aa: CASADRGDSPLHF
CDR3nt: TGTGCCAGCGCTGACAGGGGGGATTCACCCCTCCACTTT
abundance: NA
j_gene: TRBJ1-6
d_gene: TRBD1
v_gene: TRBV2

CDR3aa: CASSLINRNTEAFF
CDR3nt: TGTGCCAGCAGTTTGATTAATAGGAACACTGAAGCTTTCTTT
abundance: NA
j_gene: TRBJ1-1
d_gene: NA
v_gene: TRBV28

CDR3aa: CASSLGQQNTEAFF
CDR3nt: TGTGCCAGCAGCTTAGGACAGCAAAACACTGAAGCTTTCTTT
abundance: many
j_gene: TRBJ1-1
d_gene: NA
v_gene: TRBV7-3

CDR3aa: CASSSIQVANTEAFF
CDR3nt: TGTGCCAGCAGCTCAATACAGGTTGCGAACACTGAAGCTTTCTTT
abundance: NA
j_gene: TRBJ1-1
d_gene: NA
v_gene: TRBV5-6

CDR3aa: CASSLADGFGYF
CDR3nt: TGTGCCAGCAGTTTAGCGGACGGGTTTGGGTACTTC
abundance: few
j_gene: TRBJ2-7
d_gene: NA
v_gene: TRBV12-3/TRBV12-4

CDR3aa: CASKALEATKNIQYF
CDR3nt: TGTGCCAGCAAGGCCCTCGAGGCGACCAAAAACATTCAGTACTTC
abundance: few
j_gene: TRBJ2-4
d_gene: NA
v_gene: TRBV6-2/TRBV6-3

CDR3aa: CASRNSGGAETQYF
CDR3nt: TGTGCCAGCAGAAATAGCGGGGGGGCGGAGACCCAGTACTTC
abundance: NA
j_gene: TRBJ2-5
d_gene: TRBD2
v_gene: TRBV12-3/TRBV12-4

CDR3aa: CAISERGAGELFF
CDR3nt: TGTGCCATCAGTGAGCGGGGCGCGGGGGAGCTGTTTTTT
abundance: few
j_gene: TRBJ2-2
d_gene: NA
v_gene: TRBV10-3

CDR3aa: CAISESVDSYNSPLHF
CDR3nt: TGTGCCATCAGTGAGTCGGTAGACTCCTATAATTCACCCCTCCACTTT
abundance: few
j_gene: TRBJ1-6
d_gene: NA
v_gene: TRBV10-3

CDR3aa: CASSVDWSNQPQHF
CDR3nt: TGCGCCAGCAGCGTAGATTGGAGCAATCAGCCCCAGCATTTT
abundance: once
j_gene: TRBJ1-5
d_gene: NA
v_gene: TRBV4-3

CDR3aa: CASSPGTGINEQFF
CDR3nt: TGTGCCAGCAGCCCCGGGACAGGGATTAATGAGCAGTTCTTC
abundance: NA
j_gene: TRBJ2-1
d_gene: TRBD1
v_gene: TRBV7-3

CDR3aa: CASSPQSDGRGSPLHF
CDR3nt: TGTGCCAGCTCACCACAGTCGGACGGCAGAGGATCACCCCTCCACTTT
abundance: NA
j_gene: TRBJ1-6
d_gene: NA
v_gene: TRBV18

CDR3aa: CASRTRSSYNEQFF
CDR3nt: TGTGCCAGCAGGACTAGAAGCTCCTACAATGAGCAGTTCTTC
abundance: few
j_gene: TRBJ2-1
d_gene: NA
v_gene: TRBV6-6

CDR3aa: CSARKEKLFF
CDR3nt: TGCAGTGCTAGAAAGGAAAAACTGTTTTTT
abundance: many
j_gene: TRBJ1-4
d_gene: NA
v_gene: TRBV20-1

CDR3aa: CASSLAGRVTDTQYF
CDR3nt: TGCGCCAGCAGCTTGGCCGGCAGGGTCACAGATACGCAGTATTTT
abundance: few
j_gene: TRBJ2-3
d_gene: NA
v_gene: TRBV5-1

CDR3aa: CASRRDRDSTEAFF
CDR3nt: TGCGCCAGCAGACGCGACAGGGATAGCACTGAAGCTTTCTTT
abundance: NA
j_gene: TRBJ1-1
d_gene: TRBD1
v_gene: TRBV5-1

CDR3aa: CASRVPGRAGRSNEQFF
CDR3nt: TGTGCCAGCAGGGTCCCCGGAAGAGCGGGCCGGAGCAATGAGCAGTTCTTC
abundance: few
j_gene: TRBJ2-1
d_gene: NA
v_gene: TRBV11-2

CDR3aa: CASSLKETAVYEQYF
CDR3nt: TGTGCCAGCAGCTTAAAGGAGACAGCGGTTTACGAGCAGTACTTC
abundance: NA
j_gene: TRBJ2-7
d_gene: NA
v_gene: TRBV7-8

CDR3aa: CASSLRGISEAFF
CDR3nt: TGCGCCAGCAGCCTACGAGGGATCTCTGAAGCTTTCTTT
abundance: few
j_gene: TRBJ1-1
d_gene: NA
v_gene: TRBV4-1

CDR3aa: CATSDTKTGEETQYF
CDR3nt: TGTGCCACCAGTGACACCAAGACAGGGGAGGAGACCCAGTACTTC
abundance: NA
j_gene: TRBJ2-5
d_gene: TRBD1
v_gene: TRBV24-1

CDR3aa: CASSPPGRVGDYGYTF
CDR3nt: TGTGCCAGCAGCCCGCCCGGCCGGGTGGGGGACTATGGCTACACCTTC
abundance: NA
j_gene: TRBJ1-2
d_gene: NA
v_gene: TRBV12-3/TRBV12-4

CDR3aa: CASSLTGRVSPLHF
CDR3nt: TGTGCCAGCAGCCTAACAGGGCGTGTTTCACCCCTCCACTTT
abundance: NA
j_gene: TRBJ1-6
d_gene: NA
v_gene: TRBV12-3/TRBV12-4

CDR3aa: CSAMAGDTGELFF
CDR3nt: TGCAGTGCTATGGCAGGGGACACCGGGGAGCTGTTTTTT
abundance: few
j_gene: TRBJ2-2
d_gene: NA
v_gene: TRBV20-1

CDR3aa: CARRRAGYGYTF
CDR3nt: TGTGCCCGCCGGAGGGCCGGATATGGCTACACCTTC
abundance: once
j_gene: TRBJ1-2
d_gene: NA
v_gene: TRBV5-6

CDR3aa: CASSPGLRGAFF
CDR3nt: TGTGCCAGCAGCCCCGGGCTCCGCGGCGCTTTCTTT
abundance: few
j_gene: TRBJ1-1
d_gene: NA
v_gene: TRBV7-9

CDR3aa: CASSYDRGAEQYF
CDR3nt: TGTGCCAGCAGTTACGACAGGGGGGCCGAGCAGTACTTC
abundance: NA
j_gene: TRBJ2-7
d_gene: TRBD1
v_gene: TRBV2

CDR3aa: CASSVDLVQHDTQYF
CDR3nt: TGTGCCAGCAGCGTAGATCTGGTTCAGCACGATACGCAGTATTTT
abundance: NA
j_gene: TRBJ2-3
d_gene: NA
v_gene: TRBV9

CDR3aa: CASSIWWTGQETQYF
CDR3nt: TGCGCCAGCAGCATTTGGTGGACAGGACAAGAGACCCAGTACTTC
abundance: NA
j_gene: TRBJ2-5
d_gene: TRBD1
v_gene: TRBV5-1

CDR3aa: CAWSPKGDRTLYGYTF
CDR3nt: TGTGCCTGGAGTCCTAAAGGGGACAGGACTCTCTATGGCTACACCTTC
abundance: NA
j_gene: TRBJ1-2
d_gene: TRBD1
v_gene: TRBV30

CDR3aa: CASSLRGPGTGIRGYTF
CDR3nt: TGTGCCAGCAGCTTGAGAGGTCCCGGGACAGGGATCCGTGGCTACACCTTC
abundance: few
j_gene: TRBJ1-2
d_gene: TRBD1
v_gene: TRBV5-5

CDR3aa: CASSQAGTLDEQFF
CDR3nt: TGCGCCAGCAGCCAAGCCGGGACACTAGATGAGCAGTTCTTC
abundance: few
j_gene: TRBJ2-1
d_gene: NA
v_gene: TRBV4-3

CDR3aa: CASKERGSTDTQYF
CDR3nt: TGCGCCAGCAAGGAGCGGGGCAGCACAGATACGCAGTATTTT
abundance: few
j_gene: TRBJ2-3
d_gene: TRBD2
v_gene: TRBV10-2

CDR3aa: CASSPPLQAGGYTF
CDR3nt: TGTGCCAGCTCACCACCGTTACAGGCCGGGGGCTACACCTTC
abundance: few
j_gene: TRBJ1-2
d_gene: NA
v_gene: TRBV18

CDR3aa: CASSGWDLNTEAFF
CDR3nt: TGTGCCAGCAGCGGATGGGACCTGAACACTGAAGCTTTCTTT
abundance: NA
j_gene: TRBJ1-1
d_gene: NA
v_gene: TRBV7-9

CDR3aa: CASSLRGRDSNQPQHF
CDR3nt: TGTGCCAGCAGTTTAAGAGGGAGGGATAGCAATCAGCCCCAGCATTTT
abundance: NA
j_gene: TRBJ1-5
d_gene: NA
v_gene: TRBV12-3/TRBV12-4

CDR3aa: CASGLAGSTDTQYF
CDR3nt: TGTGCCAGCGGGTTAGCGGGGAGCACAGATACGCAGTATTTT
abundance: many
j_gene: TRBJ2-3
d_gene: TRBD2
v_gene: TRBV5-6

CDR3aa: CASSYSRTVNAGELFF
CDR3nt: TGTGCCAGCAGTTACTCCCGGACAGTGAACGCCGGGGAGCTGTTTTTT
abundance: NA
j_gene: TRBJ2-2
d_gene: NA
v_gene: TRBV6-5

CDR3aa: CASSHQGADQPQHF
CDR3nt: TGTGCCAGCAGTCACCAGGGGGCCGATCAGCCCCAGCATTTT
abundance: many
j_gene: TRBJ1-5
d_gene: TRBD1
v_gene: TRBV27

CDR3aa: CASSRDGWGQPDTQYF
CDR3nt: TGTGCCAGCAGCCGAGATGGTTGGGGACAGCCAGATACGCAGTATTTT
abundance: NA
j_gene: TRBJ2-3
d_gene: TRBD1
v_gene: TRBV7-9